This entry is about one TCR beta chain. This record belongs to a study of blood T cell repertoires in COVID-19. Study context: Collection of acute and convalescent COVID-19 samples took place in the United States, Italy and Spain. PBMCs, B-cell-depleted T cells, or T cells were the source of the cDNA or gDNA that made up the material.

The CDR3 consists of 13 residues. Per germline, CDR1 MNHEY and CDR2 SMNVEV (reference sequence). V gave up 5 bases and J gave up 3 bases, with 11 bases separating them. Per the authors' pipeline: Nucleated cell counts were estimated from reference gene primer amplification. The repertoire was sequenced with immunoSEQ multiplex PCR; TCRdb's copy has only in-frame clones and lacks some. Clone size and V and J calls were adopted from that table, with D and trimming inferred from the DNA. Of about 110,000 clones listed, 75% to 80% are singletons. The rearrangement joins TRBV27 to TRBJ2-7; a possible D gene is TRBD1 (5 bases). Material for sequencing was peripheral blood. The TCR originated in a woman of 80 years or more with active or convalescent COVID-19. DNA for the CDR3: TGTGCCAGCAGTCAGGGATACAGCTACGAGCAGTACTTC. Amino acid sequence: CASSQGYSYEQYF.